These 10 T cell receptor beta chains originate from one sample sequenced in a study of shared clonotypes between healthy human individuals. Sequencing was performed with immunoSEQ multiplex PCR; in TCRdb, only in-frame clones are kept and a portion is missing. The sample shows some 200,000 clones, around 63% of them seen only once. Sequenced: memory CD4+ T cells sorted from blood. Documented subset: CD45RA-negative fraction. These receptors all stem from a man between 25 and 39 years old in good health.

The chain is built from TRBV4-1 and TRBJ2-7; perhaps TRBD2 as D (6 bases). This CDR3 contains 16 residues. CDR1 and CDR2 (germline): MGHRA, YSYEKL. Trimming stripped 4 bases from V and 2 bases from J, with 18 bases between. The CDR3 is CASSRREEGLTYEQYF. The DNA for the CDR3 is TGCGCCAGCAGCCGCCGAGAGGAGGGCCTAACCTACGAGCAGTACTTC.

The V and J genes are TRBV27 and TRBJ1-2; D unresolved. Germline V gene data show CDR1 as MNHEY and CDR2 as SMNVEV (reference sequence). This CDR3 comprises 15 residues. V dropped 1 base and J dropped 6 bases, with 15 bases sitting between them. The CDR3 DNA follows: TGTGCCAGCAGTTTATTCTCATCCTATTCGCATGGCTACACCTTC. Translation gives CASSLFSSYSHGYTF.

V and J are TRBV7-2 and TRBJ2-1, with 10 bases identical to TRBD2. The V gene end was trimmed by 5 bases and the J gene end by 5 bases; junction bases not matched to a gene: 6. Per germline, CDR1 SGHTA and CDR2 FQGNSA. CDR3 length equals 15 residues. CDR3 loop: CASSPRTSGHNEQFF. The CDR3 DNA sequence: TGTGCCAGCAGCCCAAGGACTAGCGGACACAATGAGCAGTTCTTC.

This clone is a singleton in its sample. The V call is TRBV6-5, the J call TRBJ1-3, with 7 bases matching TRBD1. J gave up 9 bases and V 0 bases, and 11 bases lay outside the gene matches. Germline loops: CDR1 MNHEY, CDR2 SVGAGI. The CDR3 consists of 16 residues. The CDR3 region is CASSYSTGARIGTIYF. In DNA form, the CDR3 reads TGTGCCAGCAGTTACTCTACAGGGGCTCGCATCGGCACCATATATTTT.

There are a few counts of this clone. This chain joins TRBV27 and TRBJ2-5; 10 nucleotides align to TRBD1. This CDR3 is 16 amino acids long. CDR1 and CDR2 (germline): MNHEY, SMNVEV (reference sequence). The ends lost 2 bases at V and 5 bases at J; junction bases unmatched: 8. CDR3 in DNA: TGTGCCAGCAGTTTAGAGGGACAGGGGTTGAGGGAGACCCAGTACTTC. Translating it yields CASSLEGQGLRETQYF.

The sample holds one count of this clone. This chain links TRBV7-3 with TRBJ2-2, with D hard to call. The V end was cut by 5 bases, the J end by 1 base, with 5 bases between. The CDR3 contains 13 residues. CDR1 and CDR2 (germline): SGHTA, FQGTGA. Here the CDR3 DNA reads TGTGCCAGCAGCCGGATGAACACCGGGGAGCTGTTTTTT. Protein: CASSRMNTGELFF.

The rearrangement joins TRBV29-1 to TRBJ2-2; D is ambiguous. Between the trimmed V and J ends, which lost 5 bases and 2 bases, there was a span of 9 bases. Germline assignment: CDR1 SQVTM and CDR2 ANQGSEA. This CDR3 has 13 residues. CDR3 region: CSVKVSNTGELFF. The CDR3 DNA reads as TGCAGCGTTAAGGTGTCTAACACCGGGGAGCTGTTTTTT.

The rearrangement links TRBV19 to TRBJ1-5; D perhaps matches TRBD1 (6 bases). Per germline, CDR1 LNHDA and CDR2 SQIVND (reference sequence). The ends were cut back, 5 bases at V and 5 bases at J, with 10 bases in the middle. The CDR3 loop spans 13 amino acids. CDR3 amino acids: CASSVGQHQPQHF. The CDR3 DNA reads TGTGCCAGTAGTGTGGGACAACATCAGCCCCAGCATTTT.

This chain links TRBV25-1 with TRBJ1-1; TRBD1 agrees at 11 bases. V was clipped by 6 bases and J by 5 bases; unmatched bases: 11. The CDR3 contains 16 residues. Germline loops: CDR1 MGHDK, CDR2 SYGVNS. CDR3 loop: CASSLGQGAGKTEAFF. The CDR3 nucleotides read TGTGCCAGCAGCCTCGGACAGGGGGCAGGGAAAACTGAAGCTTTCTTT.

The genes are TRBV2 and TRBJ2-5; D is possibly TRBD1 or TRBD2 (5 bases each). V was trimmed by 1 base and J by 0 bases, leaving 15 bases between them. Germline V lookup: CDR1 SNHLY, CDR2 FYNNEI. This CDR3 is built from 17 residues. CDR3 nucleotides: TGTGCCAGCAGTGAAGGCCCCTCCGGGGCGTACCAAGAGACCCAGTACTTC. This translates into CASSEGPSGAYQETQYF.